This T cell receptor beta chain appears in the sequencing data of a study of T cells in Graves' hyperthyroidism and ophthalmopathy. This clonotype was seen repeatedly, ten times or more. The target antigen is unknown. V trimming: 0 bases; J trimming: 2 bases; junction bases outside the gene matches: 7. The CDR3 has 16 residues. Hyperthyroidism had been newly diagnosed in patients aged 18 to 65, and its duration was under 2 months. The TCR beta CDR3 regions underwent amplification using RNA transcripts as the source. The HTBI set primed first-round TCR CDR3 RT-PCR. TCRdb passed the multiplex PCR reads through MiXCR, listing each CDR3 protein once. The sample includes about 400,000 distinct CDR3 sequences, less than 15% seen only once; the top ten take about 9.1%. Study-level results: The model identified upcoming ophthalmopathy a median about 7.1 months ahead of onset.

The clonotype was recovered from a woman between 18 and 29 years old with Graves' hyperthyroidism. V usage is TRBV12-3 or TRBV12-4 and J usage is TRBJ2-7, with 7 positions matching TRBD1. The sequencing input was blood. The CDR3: CASSLAGTALAYEQYF. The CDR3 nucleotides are TGTGCCAGCAGTTTAGCCGGGACAGCCCTCGCCTACGAGCAGTACTTC.